Listed below are T cell receptor beta chains from one sample, sequenced in a study of CD8 T cells in ankylosing spondylitis. TCRdb itself ran the 5' RACE reads through MiXCR, one entry per CDR3 protein. The table records approximately 180,000 distinct CDR3 sequences, about 20% of them present only once. The sequenced material came from blood, either unsorted or a sorted T cell fraction (not recorded which). The receptors here all came from a male donor aged 10-30 years with ankylosing spondylitis or in good health (not recorded which). Each CDR3 is given with its conserved first and last residue. Each record gives: V gene, clone size, D gene, J gene, CDR3 protein, CDR3 DNA. D genes are given only for firm matches. A row's size may be missing; if present it is once, few, many or a size class.

>TRBV7-9|many|.|TRBJ2-1
CASSPPTTNEQFF
TGTGCCAGCAGCCCCCCCACGACTAATGAGCAGTTCTTC
>TRBV7-2|many|.|TRBJ2-5
CASSLRAQETQYF
TGTGCCAGCAGCTTAAGGGCCCAAGAGACCCAGTACTTC
>TRBV5-1|many|TRBD2|TRBJ2-1
CASSLGAGGPNEQFF
TGCGCCAGCAGCTTGGGCGCGGGAGGGCCCAATGAGCAGTTCTTC
>TRBV3-1|many|TRBD2|TRBJ2-3
CASSQDNPGTSGKDTQYF
TGTGCCAGCAGCCAGGATAACCCCGGGACTAGCGGAAAAGATACGCAGTATTTT
>TRBV12-3/TRBV12-4|many|TRBD1|TRBJ2-1
CASSIRDRGRDEQFF
TGTGCCAGCAGTATCCGGGACAGGGGGCGCGATGAGCAGTTCTTC
>TRBV27|many|.|TRBJ1-1
CASSEIMNTEAFF
TGTGCCAGCTCGGAGATCATGAACACTGAAGCTTTCTTT
>TRBV20-1|.|.|TRBJ2-7
CSASGQGGYEQYF
TGCAGTGCTAGTGGCCAGGGAGGCTACGAGCAGTACTTC
>TRBV4-3|many|.|TRBJ2-5
CASSQESRGEGTQYF
TGCGCCAGCAGCCAAGAAAGCCGGGGAGAAGGGACCCAGTACTTC
>TRBV10-3|many|.|TRBJ2-3
CAISVIDSLGSDTQYF
TGTGCCATCAGTGTGATTGACTCCCTGGGGTCAGATACGCAGTATTTT
>TRBV7-9|many|TRBD1|TRBJ2-1
CASTGRQGAVETPYNEQFF
TGTGCCAGCACTGGGCGTCAGGGGGCGGTGGAAACCCCCTACAATGAGCAGTTCTTC
>TRBV12-3/TRBV12-4|many|.|TRBJ2-4
CASSLGRTIQYF
TGTGCCAGCAGTTTAGGGCGGACCATTCAGTACTTC
>TRBV10-3|many|.|TRBJ1-1
CAISELEGPENTEAFF
TGTGCCATCAGTGAATTGGAGGGGCCAGAGAACACTGAAGCTTTCTTT
>TRBV18|many|.|TRBJ2-2
CASSPLWVAGELFF
TGTGCCAGCTCACCACTTTGGGTGGCCGGGGAGCTGTTTTTT
>TRBV7-9|.|.|TRBJ2-5
CASSLTVEETQYF
TGTGCCAGCAGCCTGACAGTGGAAGAGACCCAGTACTTC
>TRBV29-1|.|TRBD1|TRBJ2-2
CSVAPGTANTGELFF
TGCAGCGTTGCCCCCGGGACAGCGAACACCGGGGAGCTGTTTTTT
>TRBV14|many|.|TRBJ2-2
CASSQVKGPGELFF
TGTGCCAGCAGCCAAGTGAAGGGGCCCGGGGAGCTGTTTTTT
>TRBV5-1|many|TRBD1|TRBJ1-1
CASGGGGQLNTEAFF
TGCGCCAGCGGGGGAGGGGGACAGTTGAACACTGAAGCTTTCTTT
>TRBV2|many|TRBD2|TRBJ2-2
CASSVAAGGNTGELFF
TGTGCCAGCAGTGTCGCAGCGGGAGGGAACACCGGGGAGCTGTTTTTT
>TRBV7-9|few|.|TRBJ2-1
CASKGPVDHYNEQFF
TGTGCCAGCAAGGGCCCGGTCGACCACTACAATGAGCAGTTCTTC
>TRBV11-2|many|.|TRBJ2-7
CASSSQGFEQYF
TGTGCCAGCAGCTCGCAGGGTTTCGAGCAGTACTTC
>TRBV5-1|many|TRBD2|TRBJ2-1
CASSPRWAGGLNEQFF
TGCGCCAGCAGCCCCCGATGGGCGGGAGGTTTGAATGAGCAGTTCTTC
>TRBV12-3/TRBV12-4|many|TRBD2|TRBJ2-5
CASSRGNSGGPQETQYF
TGTGCCAGCAGTCGGGGTAATAGCGGGGGACCTCAAGAGACCCAGTACTTC
>TRBV11-2|many|TRBD2|TRBJ2-1
CASSSLSGLAGGEQFF
TGTGCCAGCAGCTCGTTATCGGGACTAGCGGGAGGAGAGCAGTTCTTC
>TRBV7-7|many|.|TRBJ2-1
CASSKNREKEQFF
TGTGCCAGCAGTAAGAACAGGGAGAAGGAGCAGTTCTTC
>TRBV7-2|many|.|TRBJ2-1
CASSLTLYPENEQFF
TGTGCCAGCAGCTTAACACTATATCCTGAAAATGAGCAGTTCTTC
>TRBV29-1|.|.|TRBJ2-1
CSGLRDPNEQFF
TGCAGCGGCCTACGGGACCCTAATGAGCAGTTCTTC
>TRBV4-3|many|.|TRBJ2-5
CASSQDIAGQETQYF
TGCGCCAGCAGCCAAGATATCGCGGGCCAAGAGACCCAGTACTTC
>TRBV7-2|once|TRBD1|TRBJ1-1
CASSLVGPGQGNTEAFF
TGTGCCAGCAGCTTAGTTGGTCCGGGACAGGGGAACACTGAAGCTTTCTTT
>TRBV28|many|.|TRBJ2-3
CASSLDPTQYF
TGTGCCAGCAGCTTGGACCCAACGCAGTATTTT
>TRBV7-6|.|TRBD2|TRBJ2-1
CASSSLAGDVYNEQFF
TGTGCCAGCAGCTCACTAGCGGGAGATGTCTACAATGAGCAGTTCTTC
>TRBV5-5|.|TRBD1|TRBJ1-2
CASSLAVRGNYGYTF
TGTGCCAGCAGCTTGGCCGTCAGGGGGAACTATGGCTACACCTTC
>TRBV20-1|.|TRBD1|TRBJ2-7
CSARAGTGSYEQYF
TGCAGTGCTAGAGCCGGGACAGGGAGTTACGAGCAGTACTTC
>TRBV7-2|.|TRBD1|TRBJ1-3
CASSSLGTGMSKRNTIYF
TGTGCCAGCAGCTCTCTTGGGACAGGCATGTCGAAAAGAAACACCATATATTTT
>TRBV5-6|many|TRBD2|TRBJ2-3
CASRSPLAASTDTQYF
TGTGCCAGCAGAAGCCCACTAGCGGCTAGCACAGATACGCAGTATTTT
>TRBV11-2|many|.|TRBJ2-4
CASSSPLKVAKNIQYF
TGTGCCAGCAGCTCCCCCCTAAAGGTAGCCAAAAACATTCAGTACTTC
>TRBV20-1|many|.|TRBJ2-5
CSASNTKETQYF
TGCAGTGCTAGTAATACAAAAGAGACCCAGTACTTC
>TRBV24-1|many|.|TRBJ2-3
CATSAVTGEADTQYF
TGTGCCACCAGTGCGGTAACAGGGGAGGCAGATACGCAGTATTTT
>TRBV18|.|TRBD1|TRBJ2-6
CASSPKTGTGLSGANVLTF
TGTGCCAGCTCACCAAAGACCGGGACAGGGTTGTCTGGGGCCAACGTCCTGACTTTC
>TRBV10-3|.|TRBD2|TRBJ2-1
CAISGLAEYNEQFF
TGTGCCATCAGCGGACTAGCGGAGTACAATGAGCAGTTCTTC
>TRBV28|many|.|TRBJ2-5
CASSLGSIQETQYF
TGTGCCAGCAGTTTAGGTTCTATCCAAGAGACCCAGTACTTC
>TRBV15|.|TRBD1|TRBJ2-5
CATSSGQGVETQYF
TGTGCCACCAGCAGCGGACAGGGTGTGGAGACCCAGTACTTC